The rows below give T cell receptor beta chains drawn from one sample of a study of T cell clones after liver transplantation. This table comes from immunoSEQ multiplex PCR, and its TCRdb copy is limited to in-frame clones, with some not included. The sample has around 78,000 clones; less than 90% are singletons. Sequencing used CD4+ T cells from blood, obtained at the 22-month timepoint. The receptors originated from a human patient who received a liver transplant. The T cells may partly be graft donor cells. Both conserved end residues are part of each CDR3. The D gene is left open where the match is weak. Size values are once, few and many counts, or a class for expanded clones, and some rows have none.

TRBJ2-5 | TRBD2 | - | TRBV4-1 | TGCGCCAGCTCGGAATCGCGGGAGGCCGCGGGGACCCAGTACTTC | CASSESREAAGTQYF
TRBJ1-6 | - | - | TRBV5-5 | TGTGCCAGCAGCTTGGGGGGTGATTCACCCCTCCACTTT | CASSLGGDSPLHF
TRBJ2-7 | TRBD1 | - | TRBV2 | TGTGCCAGCAGGGACTCCAGGGGGCCCTACGAGCAGTACTTC | CASRDSRGPYEQYF
TRBJ2-7 | - | once | TRBV6-5 | TGTGCCAGCAGTTTGGGTATTGGGTACGAGCAGTACTTC | CASSLGIGYEQYF
TRBJ2-2 | - | - | TRBV5-4 | TGTGCCAGCAGCTTGGTGGGCAGAGGGGAGCTGTTTTTT | CASSLVGRGELFF
TRBJ1-1 | TRBD1 | - | TRBV19 | TGTGCCAGTAGTTTTGGCGCAGGACAGGGGGCGAATGAAGCTTTCTTT | CASSFGAGQGANEAFF
TRBJ2-2 | - | - | TRBV28 | TGTGCCAGCGCCCGTCGAGCGGGGAACACCGGGGAGCTGTTTTTT | CASARRAGNTGELFF
TRBJ2-7 | TRBD1 | - | TRBV5-1 | TGCGCCAGCAGCTTGGGACAGGGGGCTTACGAGCAGTACTTC | CASSLGQGAYEQYF
TRBJ2-7 | - | many | TRBV20-1 | TGCAGTGCTGGAGACCCGGACGAGCAGTACTTC | CSAGDPDEQYF
TRBJ2-7 | TRBD2 | once | TRBV9 | TGTGCCAGCAGCGTAGCCGGGACTAATAACGAGCAGTACTTC | CASSVAGTNNEQYF
TRBJ2-2 | - | - | TRBV20-1 | TGCAGTGCTAGTGTGGGCGGGGAGCTGTTTTTT | CSASVGGELFF
TRBJ1-3 | - | - | TRBV6-5 | TGTGCCAGCAGTTATGATCTCTCTGGAAACACCATATATTTT | CASSYDLSGNTIYF